Below, 29 T cell receptor beta chains from the same sample are listed, as sequenced in a study of blood T cell repertoires in COVID-19. Repertoires were generated with immunoSEQ multiplex PCR, while TCRdb's copy carries only in-frame clones and drops some. Here the sample spans 13,000 or so clones, around four fifths being singletons. Sequenced material: peripheral blood. The receptor source for this set is a man between 35 and 55 years old with active or convalescent COVID-19.

On this clone itself: Distinct nucleotide sequences in the sample also encode this CDR3. The rearrangement joins TRBV7-2 to TRBJ1-1; perhaps TRBD1 as D (5 bases). The V gene lost 1 base and the J gene lost 10 bases, with 16 bases spanning the gap. The CDR3 sequence is 14 residues long. Looked up from germline, CDR1 is SGHTA and CDR2 is FQGNSA. The CDR3, as DNA: TGTGCCAGCAGCTTAGGGGGGGGTCAGAGAGGAGCTTTCTTT. This gives the protein CASSLGGGQRGAFF. The full variable domain, rest sourced from reference TRBV7-2 and TRBJ1-1, is GAGVSQSPSNKVTEKGKDVELRCDPISGHTALYWYRQSLGQGLEFLIYFQGNSAPDKSGLPSDRFSAERTGGSVSTLTIQRTQQEDSAVYLCASSLGGGQRGAFFGQGTRLTVV.

This clone was counted between two and nine times. J is TRBJ1-1 and V is TRBV6-5; no reliable D call. The V and J ends lost 6 bases and 7 bases respectively, with 12 bases between them. The germline CDR1 and CDR2 sequences are MNHEY and SVGAGI. The CDR3 has 12 amino acids. The DNA of the CDR3 is TGTGCCAGCAGCCCGACTATAGGTGAAGCTTTCTTT. Protein: CASSPTIGEAFF.

In its sample, this clone was seen a few times. This chain connects TRBV27 to TRBJ2-4; TRBD1 matches at 8 bases. The trim removed 5 bases at V and 7 bases at J, leaving 7 bases unmatched. The V gene's germline CDR1 is MNHEY and CDR2 SMNVEV (reference sequence). The CDR3 totals 14 residues. The CDR3 DNA reads as TGTGCCAGCAGTCCATGGACAGGGAGGAACATTCAGTACTTC. Translating it yields CASSPWTGRNIQYF.

This chain links TRBV7-2 with TRBJ2-3, with no clear D. V shed 7 bases and J shed 4 bases, with 15 bases lying between them. CDR1 is SGHTA, CDR2 FQGNSA, per germline. This CDR3 contains 14 residues. The CDR3 reads CASTPRLVADTQYF. CDR3 coding DNA: TGTGCCAGCACCCCCCGGTTGGTAGCAGATACGCAGTATTTT.

The CDR3 loop reads CASSPRLGGSGANVLTF. Here the CDR3 DNA reads TGCGCCAGCAGCCCCAGGTTGGGGGGCTCTGGGGCCAACGTCCTGACTTTC. This chain connects TRBV4-1 to TRBJ2-6; TRBD2 might be the D (6 bases). Looked up from germline, CDR1 is MGHRA and CDR2 is YSYEKL. This CDR3 has 17 amino acids. The V end was cut by 4 bases, the J end by 0 bases, with 13 bases between.

J is TRBJ1-2 and V is TRBV5-8; 7 bases line up with TRBD1. Per the germline V gene, CDR1 is SGHTS and CDR2 is YDEGEE. The CDR3 spans 15 residues. The junction had 9 bases not matched to a gene; V was cut back by 0 bases and J by 7 bases. The CDR3 sequence: CASSLAGRQGSGYTF. The CDR3 DNA is TGTGCCAGCAGCTTGGCCGGAAGACAGGGCTCTGGCTACACCTTC.

A single count supports this clone. CDR3: CASSLYRGNGYTF. Written as DNA, the CDR3 is TGTGCCAGCAGTTTGTACAGGGGGAATGGCTACACCTTC. The chain couples TRBV27 to TRBJ1-2, with 8 bases identical to TRBD1. This CDR3 region has 13 residues. The V and J ends lost 3 bases and 6 bases, in that order; junction bases with no gene match: 3. Germline assignment: CDR1 MNHEY and CDR2 SMNVEV (reference sequence).

The CDR3: CASSDVHRGNEKLFF. The CDR3 DNA is TGTGCCAGCAGTGACGTGCATCGGGGTAATGAAAAACTGTTTTTT. This chain connects TRBV25-1 to TRBJ1-4; D is unclear. The ends were cut back, 3 bases at V and 4 bases at J, with 12 bases in the middle. Per the germline V gene, CDR1 is MGHDK and CDR2 is SYGVNS. There are 15 residues in the CDR3.

This clone was picked up one time. This CDR3 is CASTRRGTSGDTDTQYF. The CDR3 nucleotides are TGTGCCAGCACCAGACGGGGGACTAGCGGAGACACAGATACGCAGTATTTT. The chain carries TRBV2 and TRBJ2-3; TRBD2 aligns across 11 bases. The V gene's germline CDR1 is SNHLY and CDR2 FYNNEI. With 7 bases clipped from V and 2 bases from J, the junction kept 11 bases outside the gene matches. This CDR3 contains 17 residues.

This clone has only a few counts. The gene calls are TRBV2 and TRBJ2-3; no clear D gene. The germline V gene has CDR1 SNHLY and CDR2 FYNNEI. This CDR3 is built from 13 residues. V shed 3 bases and J shed 4 bases, with 8 bases lying between them. The CDR3 bases are TGTGCCAGCAGTGAGGTGAGCGCAGATACGCAGTATTTT. Translation gives CASSEVSADTQYF. Using reference TRBV2 and TRBJ2-3 for the parts outside the CDR3, the full variable domain is EPEVTQTPSHQVTQMGQEVILRCVPISNHLYFYWYRQILGQKVEFLVSFYNNEISEKSEIFDDQFSVERPDGSNFTLKIRSTKLEDSAMYFCASSEVSADTQYFGPGTRLTVL.

V usage is TRBV10-3 and J usage is TRBJ1-3; 7 nucleotides agree with TRBD1. The CDR3 is made up of 22 amino acids. Germline assignment: CDR1 ENHRY and CDR2 SYGVKD. V dropped 1 base and J dropped 0; count of bases not matched to a gene: 21. Written as DNA, the CDR3 is TGTGCCATCAGTGAGTGGGGGGTCGAGACAGGGAACAGGCCAAACTCTGGAAACACCATATATTTT. Translating gives CAISEWGVETGNRPNSGNTIYF.

V gene TRBV3-1 (or the pseudogene TRBV3-2) combines with J gene TRBJ2-7; D not certain. The CDR3 is 14 amino acids. Trimming took 3 bases from V and 3 from J, leaving 12 bases between them. The germline CDR1 and CDR2 sequences are LGHDT and YNNKEL (reference sequence). The CDR3 DNA is TGTGCCAGCAGCCATGCCTTACAAGACTACGAGCAGTACTTC. It translates to CASSHALQDYEQYF.

The CDR3 nucleotides are TGTGCCAGCAGCCGCAGGGGTCCGTGGGCCGGGGAGCTGTTTTTT. This sequence encodes CASSRRGPWAGELFF. V is TRBV5-8 and J is TRBJ2-2; maybe TRBD1 (6 bases). The CDR3 loop spans 15 amino acids. Germline assignment: CDR1 SGHTS and CDR2 YDEGEE. Trimming took off 4 bases at V and 6 bases at J, with 16 bases between the two ends.

The chain couples TRBV7-9 to TRBJ2-1, with D maybe TRBD1 (5 bases). This CDR3 is built from 15 residues. The germline CDR1 and CDR2 sequences are SEHNR and FQNEAQ (reference sequence). Trimming shortened V by 4 bases and J by 1 base, and 11 bases separated the two germline ends. CDR3 sequence reads: CASSYRNGSYNEQFF. The CDR3, as DNA: TGTGCCAGCAGCTACAGGAATGGGTCCTACAATGAGCAGTTCTTC.

The chain couples TRBV7-6 to TRBJ1-2; TRBD1 aligns across 10 bases. The CDR3 length is 16 residues. The germline V gene encodes CDR1 SGHVS and CDR2 FNYEAQ. The junction had 9 bases not matched to a gene; V was cut back by 5 bases and J by 3 bases. The CDR3 reads CASSRQGALYHYGYTF. The CDR3 DNA reads TGTGCCAGCAGCCGACAGGGGGCCCTATACCACTATGGCTACACCTTC.

The CDR3 region has the DNA TGCAGCGTTGACGCGGGGGGGCGGGACGAGCAGTACTTC. This translates into CSVDAGGRDEQYF. This chain connects TRBV29-1 to TRBJ2-7, with 9 bases fitting TRBD2. The CDR3 runs to 13 residues. Germline V gene lookup returns CDR1 SQVTM and CDR2 ANQGSEA. V lost 3 bases and J lost 5; bases outside the gene matches: 5.

V gene TRBV5-1 combines with J gene TRBJ2-7; a weak D match, TRBD1 (6 bases). Germline CDR1 reads SGHRS; CDR2 reads YFSETQ. The CDR3 has 14 amino acids. V lost 1 base and J lost 9, with 17 bases in between. CDR3 sequence reads: CASSLRTHEGGQYF. The CDR3 DNA reads TGCGCCAGCAGCTTGAGGACCCACGAAGGGGGGCAGTACTTC.

This chain links TRBV5-8 with TRBJ2-5; possibly TRBD2 for D (6 bases). This CDR3 is 13 amino acids long. V lost 6 bases and J 1 base, leaving 10 bases between the germline ends. Germline-derived CDR1 and CDR2 are SGHTS and YDEGEE. CDR3 nucleotides: TGTGCCAGCAACCGGGGGTCCCAAGAGACCCAGTACTTC. Encoded protein: CASNRGSQETQYF.

The chain combines TRBV5-6 with TRBJ2-1, with D maybe TRBD1 (5 bases). V was trimmed by 0 bases and J by 3 bases, leaving 10 bases between them. Germline V gives CDR1 SGHDT, CDR2 YYEEEE. CDR3 length: 15 residues. Here the CDR3 DNA reads TGTGCCAGCAGCTTGGCCCAGGGTCTCTACAATGAGCAGTTCTTC. The encoded protein is CASSLAQGLYNEQFF.

CDR3 DNA: TGTGCCAGCAGCCACGGAAATGGGGGGGGTGGCGAGACCCAGTACTTC. Residues: CASSHGNGGGGETQYF. The V gene is TRBV3-1 (or the pseudogene TRBV3-2), the J gene TRBJ2-5, with TRBD2 identical over 7 bases. V gave up 3 bases and J gave up 5 bases; unmatched junction bases: 12. CDR1 LGHDT and CDR2 YNNKEL come from the germline V gene (reference sequence). The CDR3 has 16 residues.

The rearrangement links TRBV3-1 (or the pseudogene TRBV3-2) to TRBJ1-5; TRBD1 matches 7 bases. Per the germline V gene, CDR1 is LGHDT and CDR2 is YNNKEL (reference sequence). This CDR3 has 15 amino acids. Losses at the gene ends were 3 bases for V and 3 bases for J; bases not matched to a gene: 5. CDR3 loop: CASSHQTGPNQPQHF. DNA for the CDR3: TGTGCCAGCAGCCACCAGACAGGGCCCAATCAGCCCCAGCATTTT.

V usage is TRBV5-1 and J usage is TRBJ2-3; possibly TRBD2 for D (6 bases). Trimming took off 2 bases at V and 2 bases at J, with 18 bases between the two ends. The length of the CDR3 is 17 residues. Germline V gives CDR1 SGHRS, CDR2 YFSETQ. Written as DNA, the CDR3 is TGCGCCAGCAGCTTAGGTTCTGCGGGATCTTCCACAGATACGCAGTATTTT. Translating it yields CASSLGSAGSSTDTQYF.

This sequence joins TRBV9 and TRBJ2-3, with D uncertain. Germline assignment: CDR1 SGDLS and CDR2 YYNGEE. The CDR3 extends over 13 amino acids. V was cut by 1 base and J by 1 base, with 4 bases left in between. In nucleotides, the CDR3 is TGTGCCAGCAGCGTATATGGCACAGATACGCAGTATTTT. Translation gives CASSVYGTDTQYF. The full variable domain, rest sourced from reference TRBV9 and TRBJ2-3, is DSGVTQTPKHLITATGQRVTLRCSPRSGDLSVYWYQQSLDQGLQFLIQYYNGEERAKGNILERFSAQQFPDLHSELNLSSLELGDSALYFCASSVYGTDTQYFGPGTRLTVL.

The rearrangement links TRBV19 to TRBJ1-4; the D gene is possibly TRBD1 (6 bases). Deletions cut 7 bases from V and 0 bases from J, with 15 bases between. Germline V gene sequence: CDR1 LNHDA, CDR2 SQIVND (reference sequence). This CDR3 is 16 amino acids long. The CDR3 region has the DNA TGTGCCAGTACTCCTCGGACAGTTACAACTAATGAAAAACTGTTTTTT. This encodes CASTPRTVTTNEKLFF.

This chain uses TRBV2 with TRBJ1-1; maybe TRBD1 (5 bases). Trimming shortened V by 6 bases and J by 11 bases, and 13 bases separated the two germline ends. Germline V gene sequence: CDR1 SNHLY, CDR2 FYNNEI. The CDR3 length is 11 residues. Written as DNA, the CDR3 is TGTGCCAGCAGCGCGGACCGGGGGGCTTTCTTT. Protein: CASSADRGAFF.

The chain carries TRBV5-1 and TRBJ1-3; D is perhaps TRBD1 (5 bases). V was shortened by 4 bases and J by 0 bases, with 14 bases between the two germline ends. Germline V lookup: CDR1 SGHRS, CDR2 YFSETQ. The CDR3 runs to 16 residues. CDR3 region: CASSRAGSYSGNTIYF. In nucleotides, the CDR3 is TGCGCCAGCAGCCGGGCAGGGTCCTACTCTGGAAACACCATATATTTT. Full variable domain (outside the CDR3, taken from reference TRBV5-1 and TRBJ1-3): KAGVTQTPRYLIKTRGQQVTLSCSPISGHRSVSWYQQTPGQGLQFLFEYFSETQRNKGNFPGRFSGRQFSNSRSEMNVSTLELGDSALYLCASSRAGSYSGNTIYFGEGSWLTVV.

Comments on this clone: Compared with germline, one end of the junction differs, possibly owing to a read error. CDR3 DNA: TGTGCCAGCAGCAAAGAGGGACAGCATGGCTACACCTTC. Residues: CASSKEGQHGYTF. The chain is built from TRBV3-1 (or the pseudogene TRBV3-2) and TRBJ1-2, with 7 positions matching TRBD1. The CDR3 sequence is 13 residues long. CDR1 is LGHDT and CDR2 is YNNKEL in the germline V gene (reference sequence).

The J gene is TRBJ2-1, the V gene TRBV2; TRBD2 matches 7 bases. The CDR3 length is 14 residues. V shed 7 bases, J shed 4 bases, and the junction held 7 bases outside the gene matches. Germline V gene data show CDR1 as SNHLY and CDR2 as FYNNEI. The CDR3 nucleotides read TGTGCCAGCAAGGGGCAGCGGGAATACAATGAGCAGTTCTTC. It codes for CASKGQREYNEQFF.

In its sample, this clone was seen a few times. V gene TRBV2 combines with J gene TRBJ1-6, with TRBD1 matching over 7 bases. Trimming cost V 6 bases and J 14 bases; bases outside gene matches: 16. CDR1 SNHLY and CDR2 FYNNEI come from the germline V gene. This CDR3 comprises 15 residues. CDR3 residues: CASRAETGDSGSLHF. CDR3 bases: TGTGCCAGCAGGGCCGAAACAGGGGACAGTGGGTCCCTCCACTTT.